A single sample is the source of the 19 T cell receptor beta chains below, sequenced in a study of beta chain features in type 1 diabetes. Reverse transcription of all isolated RNA meant that expressed TCRB transcripts were sequenced. TCRdb keeps only in-frame clones here, not all; method: immunoSEQ multiplex PCR. This table has hundreds of thousands of clones, around 15% appearing once. Material: naive CD4+ T cells from blood. All receptors derive from a man aged 18 to 35 in good health.

This clone was seen a handful of times. The chain employs TRBV19 and TRBJ2-1, with 8 nucleotides matching TRBD2. The V gene's germline CDR1 is LNHDA and CDR2 SQIVND (reference sequence). The CDR3 spans 14 residues. J was trimmed by 6 bases and V by 7 bases; bases with no gene match: 8. The CDR3 sequence is CASNRAGGGNEQFF. The CDR3 DNA is TGTGCCAGTAATAGGGCGGGAGGTGGCAATGAGCAGTTCTTC.

The rearrangement joins TRBV25-1 to TRBJ2-7; weak D call: TRBD1 (6 bases). The CDR3 contains 15 residues. Germline-derived CDR1 and CDR2 are MGHDK and SYGVNS. V was shortened by 7 bases and J by 2 bases, with 18 bases between the two germline ends. CDR3 amino acids: CASKPLGAGAYEQYF. The CDR3 nucleotides are TGTGCCAGCAAGCCCCTCGGGGCAGGGGCCTACGAGCAGTACTTC.

The rearrangement uses TRBV7-2 and TRBJ1-1; D call uncertain. CDR1 SGHTA and CDR2 FQGNSA come from the germline V gene. The CDR3 runs to 13 residues. The V end was cut by 3 bases, the J end by 5 bases, with 10 bases between. The chain's CDR3 is CASSLTLRTEAFF. CDR3 bases: TGTGCCAGCAGCTTGACTTTGAGGACTGAAGCTTTCTTT. Full variable domain (missing parts from reference TRBV7-2 and TRBJ1-1): GAGVSQSPSNKVTEKGKDVELRCDPISGHTALYWYRQSLGQGLEFLIYFQGNSAPDKSGLPSDRFSAERTGGSVSTLTIQRTQQEDSAVYLCASSLTLRTEAFFGQGTRLTVV.

V usage is TRBV19 and J usage is TRBJ2-7, with 11 bases that match TRBD1. J lost 3 bases, V lost 3 bases, and 4 bases had no gene match. In germline, CDR1 is LNHDA, CDR2 SQIVND (reference sequence). The CDR3 runs 15 residues. In DNA form, the CDR3 reads TGTGCCAGTAGTATCCCCGGGACAGGGGGCTACGAGCAGTACTTC. Protein sequence: CASSIPGTGGYEQYF.

This clone was observed a handful of times. The chain joins TRBV5-1 to TRBJ2-2, with D uncertain. The CDR3 runs to 16 residues. The V gene's germline CDR1 is SGHRS and CDR2 YFSETQ. V shed 5 bases and J shed 1 base, with 15 bases lying between them. In DNA, the CDR3 is TGCGCCAGCAGGCCGGACGCAGCCTTGAACACCGGGGAGCTGTTTTTT. Translated: CASRPDAALNTGELFF.

For this clone: Other DNA sequences in the sample encode the same CDR3. The rearrangement links TRBV7-9 to TRBJ1-2, with 7 bases that match TRBD1. Germline values: CDR1 SEHNR, CDR2 FQNEAQ (reference sequence). This CDR3 is 14 amino acids long. Trimming removed 1 base from V and 4 bases from J; junction bases left unmatched: 3. The chain's CDR3 is CASSLGQGGYGYTF. The CDR3 nucleotides read TGTGCCAGCAGCTTAGGACAGGGAGGCTATGGCTACACCTTC.

V gene TRBV18 combines with J gene TRBJ2-1; D is undetermined. The CDR3 runs 12 residues. Germline V gene sequence: CDR1 KGHSH, CDR2 LQKENI. Deletions cut 0 bases from V and 9 bases from J, with 6 bases between. CDR3 sequence: CASSPPLGEQFF. CDR3 DNA: TGTGCCAGCTCACCACCGCTAGGTGAGCAGTTCTTC.

In this sample, this clone turned up a few times. The chain carries TRBV4-3 and TRBJ2-2; D is possibly TRBD1 (6 bases). CDR1 and CDR2 (germline): LGHNA, YSLEER. V was clipped by 5 bases and J by 13 bases, with 20 bases between them. The CDR3 is made up of 14 amino acids. The CDR3, as DNA: TGCGCCAGCAGCAAACAGGGCACGACCGGGCGGCTGTTTTTT. Translated: CASSKQGTTGRLFF.

This clone was seen more than once but under ten times. V and J are TRBV15 and TRBJ2-6; 7 nucleotides line up with TRBD1. Germline CDR1 is LNHNV and CDR2 is YYDKDF (reference sequence). Trimming removed 2 bases from V and 0 bases from J; junction bases left unmatched: 7. There are 18 residues in the CDR3. The DNA for the CDR3 is TGTGCCACCAGCAGATTGGACAGGACCTACTCTGGGGCCAACGTCCTGACTTTC. Translation: CATSRLDRTYSGANVLTF.

This clone occurred a few times. This chain connects TRBV4-1 to TRBJ2-6, with D possibly being TRBD1 (6 bases). Germline V lookup: CDR1 MGHRA, CDR2 YSYEKL. V lost 3 bases and J lost 14, with 17 bases in between. This CDR3 is built from 14 residues. DNA of the CDR3: TGCGCCAGCAGCCACCCCCCGACAGGTTTTTTCCTGACTTTC. Translated, it gives CASSHPPTGFFLTF.

This chain connects TRBV28 to TRBJ2-2, with a possible D match to TRBD2 (5 bases). Germline CDR1 is MDHEN and CDR2 is SYDVKM. This CDR3 comprises 14 residues. Between the trimmed V and J ends, which lost 6 bases and 1 base, there was a span of 9 bases. In nucleotides, the CDR3 is TGTGCCAGCAGCTTAAGCGGGAACACCGGGGAGCTGTTTTTT. This encodes CASSLSGNTGELFF.

This clone was counted only a few times. The chain has TRBV4-2 and TRBJ2-5; D ambiguous. In germline, CDR1 is LGHNA, CDR2 YNFKEQ. The CDR3 contains 13 residues. V gave up 2 bases and J gave up 4 bases, with 8 bases separating them. The CDR3 DNA reads as TGTGCCAGCAGCCAATTTTCAGGAGAGACCCAGTACTTC. It is translated as CASSQFSGETQYF.

The table lists this clone with a few counts. This chain's CDR3 is CASSLGEGDTQYF. The CDR3 region has the DNA TGTGCCAGCAGCTTAGGGGAAGGAGATACGCAGTATTTT. V gene TRBV7-9 combines with J gene TRBJ2-3; unclear D gene. V was cut by 1 base and J by 5 bases, with 7 bases left in between. The CDR3 has 13 amino acids. The germline gives CDR1 SEHNR, CDR2 FQNEAQ (reference sequence).

The J gene is TRBJ2-4, the V gene TRBV5-1; D possibly uses TRBD1 or TRBD2 (5 bases each). This CDR3 contains 14 residues. Germline-derived CDR1 and CDR2 are SGHRS and YFSETQ. The V end was cut by 5 bases, the J end by 2 bases, with 11 bases between. The CDR3 reads CASRSGPTKNIQYF. The CDR3 bases are TGCGCCAGCAGGTCGGGGCCTACCAAAAACATTCAGTACTTC.

This clone was observed a few times. The chain carries TRBV5-4 and TRBJ2-5; D may match TRBD1 or TRBD2 (5 bases each). CDR1 and CDR2 from the germline V gene are SGHNT and YYREEE (reference sequence). CDR3 length: 14 residues. Trimming removed 5 bases from V and 1 base from J, with 12 bases in between. The CDR3 sequence is CASRSEGTQETQYF. Here the CDR3 DNA reads TGTGCCAGCAGGTCCGAGGGGACCCAAGAGACCCAGTACTTC.

This clone was seen only a few times. V usage is TRBV5-1 and J usage is TRBJ1-2; a possible D gene is TRBD1 (6 bases). Germline lookup yields CDR1 SGHRS and CDR2 YFSETQ. V shed 1 base and J shed 3 bases, with 10 bases lying between them. This CDR3 is built from 14 residues. The CDR3 nucleotides read TGCGCCAGCAGCTTGACTTACAGGGACTATGGCTACACCTTC. Translation gives CASSLTYRDYGYTF.

This clone occurred a few times. The V gene is TRBV6-1, the J gene TRBJ2-7; perhaps TRBD2 as D (5 bases). The CDR3 sequence is 11 residues long. Trimming removed 1 base at V and 12 bases at J, with 10 bases between. Germline V gene sequence: CDR1 MNHNS, CDR2 SASEGT. CDR3 DNA sequence: TGTGCCAGCAGTGAAGTTCGGGAATCGTACTTC. Translating it yields CASSEVRESYF.

The rearrangement joins TRBV5-1 to TRBJ2-3; 7 bases match TRBD1. The CDR3 sequence is 15 residues long. Germline values: CDR1 SGHRS, CDR2 YFSETQ. Unmatched junction bases numbered 10, after V lost 6 bases and J lost 3 bases. DNA of the CDR3: TGCGCCAGCACCGTACAGGGGTTGGCAACAGATACGCAGTATTTT. It specifies CASTVQGLATDTQYF.

V and J are TRBV7-3 and TRBJ2-5, with a tentative D call TRBD2 (6 bases). V shed 5 bases and J shed 0 bases, with 10 bases lying between them. Germline V gene lookup returns CDR1 SGHTA and CDR2 FQGTGA. This CDR3 has 14 amino acids. The CDR3, as DNA: TGTGCCAGCAGCCCGGGACTGAACCAAGAGACCCAGTACTTC. This encodes CASSPGLNQETQYF.